This T cell receptor (beta chain) was documented in a study of long-term antiretroviral therapy in people with HIV. They ran version v3.0 of the immunoSEQ assay at survey level. The protocol was immunoSEQ multiplex PCR, while the TCRdb copy is restricted to in-frame clones and leaves out a portion. Among about 31,000 clones listed, approximately 85% were seen once. The CDR3 is 14 residues long. V gave up 7 bases and J gave up 3 bases; unmatched junction bases: 7. Germline V CDR1 and CDR2: MNHEY, SVGAGI. As for this clone: Antigen: not known.

Notes on the study in general: Among HIV repertoires, CDR3 length ranges were narrower than those of controls.

The sequences come from unsorted PBMCs, collected 0.8 years before starting antiretroviral therapy. V is TRBV6-5 and J is TRBJ1-1; 8 bases match TRBD1. The TCR comes from a man between 18 and 35 years old with HIV. The CDR3 protein is CASNRRGRHTEAFF. DNA of the CDR3: TGTGCCAGCAATCGCAGGGGGCGACACACTGAAGCTTTCTTT.